The clone carrying this T cell receptor beta chain occurred many times. Its specificity is unknown. The sample is drawn from a study of T cell repertoires in cytomegalovirus infection. Study-level background: Matching HLA type, along with CMV infection, was indicated by public TCR beta signatures. Whole-study findings and limits: Using cumulative public TCR beta family frequency, the authors identified those who carried CMV together with the relevant HLA.

The CDR3 runs 15 residues. The V end was cut by 5 bases, the J end by 7 bases, with 18 bases between. Germline V gene data show CDR1 as SEHNR and CDR2 as FQNEAQ (reference sequence). TCRdb analysed the reads with MiXCR anew, one entry per CDR3 protein. The sample records 150,000 or so distinct CDR3 sequences, around 22% being singletons. The source material was PBMCs. This receptor was taken from a human donor in good health (CMV status not recorded). Some clones in this sample may be carry-over from other donors' samples. This chain joins TRBV7-9 and TRBJ2-1; D remains ambiguous. The CDR3 loop is CASSGRSPRVNEQFF. The CDR3 region has the DNA TGTGCCAGCAGCGGACGGAGCCCCCGAGTGAATGAGCAGTTCTTC.